What follows is one TCR beta chain and its context. One entry per CDR3 protein results from TCRdb running MiXCR on the RT-PCR reads. The sample has 150,000 to 200,000 distinct CDR3 sequences; about 9% are singletons. Trimming shortened V by 3 bases and J by 3 bases, and 5 bases separated the two germline ends. CDR3 length: 12 residues. In germline, CDR1 is SGDLS, CDR2 YYNGEE. The entry originates in a study of response to subunit inactivated influenza vaccine. The rearrangement uses TRBV9 and TRBJ2-3; no firm D call. Source: non-naive T cells sorted from PBMCs, taken on the day of vaccination. The sequence derives from a man in his fifties or sixties who received an inactivated influenza vaccine. CDR3 region: CASSGYTDTQYF. The CDR3 bases are TGTGCCAGCAGCGGGTATACAGATACGCAGTATTTT.